The clone carrying this T cell receptor (beta chain) was seen only a few times. As yet, its antigen is unknown. Sequencing targeted expressed TCRB transcripts, as all isolated RNA had been reverse transcribed. The repertoire was sequenced with immunoSEQ multiplex PCR; TCRdb's copy has only in-frame clones and lacks some. The sample carries around 240,000 clones, 16% recorded once. The data originate from a study of beta chain features in type 1 diabetes. Study details: Patients did not differ from healthy donors in age, gender or cell yield.

Overall study findings and caveats: For type 1 diabetes patients, VDJ junctions showed fewer insertions and more deletions. Type 1 diabetes patients had moderately but significantly shorter TCRB CDR3s in all four CD4+ subsets.

The germline V gene has CDR1 SQVTM and CDR2 ANQGSEA. The CDR3 extends over 15 amino acids. J lost 2 bases, V lost 4 bases, and 7 bases had no gene match. This clonotype originated in a man aged 30 to 39 with type 1 diabetes. The chain recombines TRBV29-1 with TRBJ2-5; 10 bases agree with TRBD1. The source material was naive CD4+ T cells from blood. The CDR3 DNA is TGCAGCGTTGGCGTGACAGGGGGCCGGCAAGAGACCCAGTACTTC. Its translation: CSVGVTGGRQETQYF.